This is a list of T cell receptor beta chains from one sample in a study of CD8+ T cells in alopecia areata. Data came from immunoSEQ multiplex PCR; TCRdb stores just in-frame clones and leaves some out. In the table there are 190,000 or so clones, 58% of which are singletons. The material was CD8+ T cells sorted from blood, obtained at week 24, from a patient treated with tofacitinib. Source of these receptors: a human donor with alopecia areata. CDR3s include the opening cysteine and the closing phenylalanine or tryptophan. A D gene is named only where the DNA matches it firmly. Some rows have no size entry. The others give once, few or many, or a class for an expanded clone.

clone size | J gene | D gene | V gene | CDR3 protein
- | TRBJ1-3 | - | TRBV11-2 | CASSHTGTGNTIYF
once | TRBJ2-1 | - | TRBV29-1 | CSVRLGPTYNEQFF
- | TRBJ2-2 | - | TRBV29-1 | CSVAGSGELFF
few | TRBJ2-7 | - | TRBV4-1 | CASSQPEGSSSYEQYF
- | TRBJ1-1 | - | TRBV27 | CASSLLGLNTEAFF
- | TRBJ2-3 | - | TRBV6-4 | CASSLGSPLADTQYF
few | TRBJ2-6 | - | TRBV10-3 | CAISKTVSGANVLTF
- | TRBJ2-5 | - | TRBV29-1 | CSVELGVVGETQYF
- | TRBJ2-3 | - | TRBV13 | CASSLNGGRDTQYF
few | TRBJ2-7 | - | TRBV5-6 | CASSLGGYLRDTYEQYF
- | TRBJ2-2 | - | TRBV30 | CAWVTFTGELFF
- | TRBJ2-7 | TRBD2 | TRBV7-9 | CASSSPSGERYEQYF
- | TRBJ1-1 | - | TRBV29-1 | CSVVGSEAFF
- | TRBJ1-1 | - | TRBV30 | CAWSVGYGENTEAFF
- | TRBJ1-2 | TRBD1 | TRBV9 | CASSTRTGDYGYTF
few | TRBJ2-7 | - | TRBV29-1 | CSVEVGGGYEQYF
- | TRBJ2-6 | - | TRBV9 | CASKDRMEATGANVLTF
- | TRBJ1-2 | - | TRBV6-5 | CASSYEGNGYTF
few | TRBJ2-5 | - | TRBV13 | CASSMPQGRETQYF
- | TRBJ1-2 | - | TRBV4-1 | CASSQDGLWTYGYTF
- | TRBJ1-2 | - | TRBV6-1 | CASSESATDYGYTF
- | TRBJ2-3 | - | TRBV23-1 | CASRCRGGTDTQYF
- | TRBJ1-1 | - | TRBV11-2 | CASNGEGHLNTEAFF
few | TRBJ2-7 | TRBD2 | TRBV25-1 | CASSGGRFWFF
- | TRBJ2-1 | - | TRBV29-1 | CSVDGETKANEQFF
- | TRBJ1-2 | - | TRBV6-5 | CASSYGAGRGYTF
- | TRBJ2-2 | - | TRBV5-4 | CASSAALQNTGELFF
- | TRBJ2-1 | - | TRBV27 | CASSRHSPGLNEQFF
- | TRBJ1-5 | TRBD1 | TRBV19 | CASMWGTGASQPQHF
- | TRBJ2-3 | TRBD1 | TRBV9 | CASSVVQGAGDTQYF
- | TRBJ1-1 | - | TRBV11-2 | CASSSPQTEAFF
few | TRBJ1-2 | - | TRBV6-6 | CASTLLRSLYGYTF
- | TRBJ1-6 | - | TRBV2 | CASSESGVNSPLHF
- | TRBJ2-7 | - | TRBV4-1 | CASSHPKSQRSAYEQYF
few | TRBJ2-7 | - | TRBV4-1 | CASSQERASNYEQYF
- | TRBJ2-3 | - | TRBV7-9 | CASSLPSPSTDTQYF
few | TRBJ1-3 | - | TRBV28 | CASSPGTGGNTIYF
- | TRBJ2-7 | - | TRBV4-1 | CASSQDRLYEQYF